The present T cell receptor beta chain was sequenced within a study of cytomegalovirus exposure and HLA in healthy donors. Study results and caveats: Within a later analysis, the majority of CMV-associated TCR beta chains appeared HLA-restricted. Presence/absence analyses assumed roughly uniform sequencing depth across donors, which may not hold.

On this clone: Its antigen is unidentified.

The PCR contained 60 Vbeta and 13 Jbeta primers. The protocol was immunoSEQ multiplex PCR, while the TCRdb copy is restricted to in-frame clones and leaves out a portion. The table shows about 140,000 clones, with around 75% occurring only once. The CDR3 contains 17 residues. V was shortened by 3 bases and J by 2 bases, with 19 bases between the two germline ends. Looked up from germline, CDR1 is KGHSH and CDR2 is LQKENI. This chain links TRBV18 with TRBJ2-5; D possibly corresponds to TRBD2 (6 bases). The clonotype was recovered from a male donor in good health and CMV-seronegative. Specimen: PBMCs. The CDR3 DNA follows: TGTGCCAGCTCACCCCTCCGGCGCGGGGCAGGTCAAGAGACCCAGTACTTC. As protein: CASSPLRRGAGQETQYF.